The 25 T cell receptor beta chains below were found in one sample sequenced in a study of CXCR3-negative and CXCR3-positive naive CD8 T cells. The TRB cDNA libraries were prepared by 5' RACE with UMI labels. TCRdb reprocessed the 5' RACE reads and reports one entry per CDR3 protein, with no DNA. This table lists tens of thousands of distinct CDR3 sequences. What was sequenced was memory CD8+ T cells from blood. The receptor source for this set is a human donor in good health. Some clones in this sample may be carry-over from other donors' samples.

This chain connects TRBV29-1 to TRBJ2-5; TCRdb names TRBD2, which stays unverified in the absence of DNA. The CDR3 runs to 12 residues. The V gene's germline CDR1 is SQVTM and CDR2 ANQGSEA. The CDR3 loop reads CSVSTGGETQYF.

The V and J genes are TRBV29-1 and TRBJ2-7; without DNA, the TCRdb call of TRBD2 cannot be checked. In germline, CDR1 is SQVTM, CDR2 ANQGSEA. This CDR3 region has 13 residues. CDR3 residues: CSVLLPAGGRQYF.

The chain uses TRBV28 and TRBJ1-1; the D call of TRBD1 rests on TCRdb alone, since no DNA is present to check it. Germline assignment: CDR1 MDHEN and CDR2 SYDVKM. CDR3 size: 12 residues. CDR3: CASSLGQGLAFF.

The V gene is TRBV7-9, the J gene TRBJ2-1. The CDR3 is 14 residues long. Germline CDR1 and CDR2: SEHNR and FQNEAQ (reference sequence). CDR3 region: CASRPRSSYNEQFF.

The genes are TRBV9 and TRBJ1-2. The germline V gene encodes CDR1 SGDLS and CDR2 YYNGEE. The CDR3 loop spans 13 amino acids. The CDR3 sequence: CASSVAENYGYTF.

The gene calls are TRBV29-1 and TRBJ1-1; with no DNA, the TCRdb D assignment of TRBD1 cannot be verified. CDR3 length: 13 amino acids. The germline CDR1 and CDR2 sequences are SQVTM and ANQGSEA. CDR3 sequence: CSGSVKGPTEAFF.

This rearrangement joins TRBV9 to TRBJ1-1; there is no DNA to check the TCRdb D call of TRBD1. CDR3 size: 16 residues. Germline CDR1 is SGDLS and CDR2 is YYNGEE. Here the CDR3 reads CASSEGADLGGTEAFF.

The V gene is TRBV9, the J gene TRBJ2-1; as DNA is missing, the TRBD1 call by TCRdb cannot be tested. CDR1 and CDR2 (germline): SGDLS, YYNGEE. This CDR3 is 17 amino acids long. The CDR3 sequence is CASSAPTGDYRTNEQFF.

The CDR3 loop is CSADGGITTYEQYF. This rearrangement joins TRBV20-1 to TRBJ2-7; TCRdb's D call, TRBD1, is unchecked because there is no DNA. CDR3 length equals 14 residues. Germline-derived CDR1 and CDR2 are DFQATT and SNEGSKA (reference sequence).

This sequence joins TRBV29-1 and TRBJ1-4; with no DNA, the TCRdb D assignment of TRBD1 cannot be verified. This CDR3 region has 12 residues. Germline CDR1 is SQVTM and CDR2 is ANQGSEA. This CDR3 reads CSVRAGDEKLFF.

V is TRBV12-3 or TRBV12-4 and J is TRBJ2-3; TCRdb picks TRBD1, but there is no DNA to check that call. The CDR3 loop spans 15 amino acids. The CDR3 sequence: CASSPPGQGSNTQYF.

This chain uses TRBV28 with TRBJ2-2. CDR3 length: 11 amino acids. The V gene's germline CDR1 is MDHEN and CDR2 SYDVKM. The CDR3 sequence is CATTGSGELFF.

This chain uses TRBV12-3 or TRBV12-4 with TRBJ2-3. This CDR3 has 15 amino acids. CDR3 residues: CASSLRASGTDTQYF.

The genes are TRBV27 and TRBJ2-1. The CDR3 extends over 16 amino acids. Germline values: CDR1 MNHEY, CDR2 SMNVEV (reference sequence). CDR3 amino acids: CASSLSISGALNEQLF.

V gene TRBV13 combines with J gene TRBJ2-1; TCRdb returns TRBD2, unconfirmable since there is no DNA. CDR3 length: 16 residues. Germline CDR1 and CDR2: PRHDT and FYEKMQ (reference sequence). The CDR3 loop reads CASSPGASGPYNEQFF.

The rearrangement links TRBV7-6 to TRBJ1-1. The CDR3 is 18 amino acids. Per the germline V gene, CDR1 is SGHVS and CDR2 is FNYEAQ. This CDR3 reads CASSRFPLDGAMNTEAFF.

This chain connects TRBV13 to TRBJ1-1; TCRdb's D gene call, TRBD1, goes unchecked for lack of DNA. Germline values: CDR1 PRHDT, CDR2 FYEKMQ (reference sequence). The CDR3 is 14 residues long. The CDR3: CASSLKGAHTEAFF. The variable domain in full, completed from reference TRBV13 and TRBJ1-1, reads AAGVIQSPRHLIKEKRETATLKCYPIPRHDTVYWYQQGPGQDPQFLISFYEKMQSDKGSIPDRFSAQQFSDYHSELNMSSLELGDSALYFCASSLKGAHTEAFFGQGTRLTVV.

The V call is TRBV9, the J call TRBJ2-7; TCRdb picks TRBD1, but there is no DNA to check that call. This CDR3 contains 15 residues. Germline CDR1 reads SGDLS; CDR2 reads YYNGEE. The CDR3 here is CASSVAAGMFYEQYF.

V and J are TRBV10-3 and TRBJ1-6; TCRdb calls TRBD1, which cannot be checked without DNA. The CDR3 spans 15 residues. CDR1 and CDR2 from the germline V gene are ENHRY and SYGVKD. CDR3 in amino acids: CAISETGQGLSPLHF.

The chain recombines TRBV7-3 with TRBJ2-1; without DNA, the TCRdb call of TRBD2 cannot be checked. The CDR3 sequence is 14 residues long. Germline CDR1 reads SGHTA; CDR2 reads FQGTGA. CDR3 loop: CASSSLGSLGEQFF.

This chain's CDR3 is CSAPGLAGGPSYNEQFF. V gene TRBV20-1 combines with J gene TRBJ2-1; TCRdb returns TRBD2, unconfirmable since there is no DNA. This CDR3 has 17 residues. Per the germline V gene, CDR1 is DFQATT and CDR2 is SNEGSKA (reference sequence).

The gene calls are TRBV7-9 and TRBJ1-1; TCRdb calls TRBD1, which cannot be checked without DNA. Looked up from germline, CDR1 is SEHNR and CDR2 is FQNEAQ (reference sequence). The CDR3 consists of 15 residues. CDR3 in amino acids: CASSGTGGLSTEAFF.

The rearrangement links TRBV29-1 to TRBJ2-7; as DNA is missing, the TRBD1 call by TCRdb cannot be tested. The CDR3 runs 13 residues. Germline assignment: CDR1 SQVTM and CDR2 ANQGSEA. This CDR3 reads CSARTGEGYEQYF.

CDR3: CASSPRTGGEQYF. The V call is TRBV9, the J call TRBJ2-7; TCRdb proposes TRBD1, but this gene call is untestable without DNA. Germline CDR1 reads SGDLS; CDR2 reads YYNGEE. This CDR3 region has 13 residues.

The chain links TRBV20-1 to TRBJ2-1; as DNA is missing, the TRBD2 call by TCRdb cannot be tested. The germline V gene has CDR1 DFQATT and CDR2 SNEGSKA (reference sequence). The CDR3 extends over 11 amino acids. CDR3 sequence: CSAREGPEQFF.